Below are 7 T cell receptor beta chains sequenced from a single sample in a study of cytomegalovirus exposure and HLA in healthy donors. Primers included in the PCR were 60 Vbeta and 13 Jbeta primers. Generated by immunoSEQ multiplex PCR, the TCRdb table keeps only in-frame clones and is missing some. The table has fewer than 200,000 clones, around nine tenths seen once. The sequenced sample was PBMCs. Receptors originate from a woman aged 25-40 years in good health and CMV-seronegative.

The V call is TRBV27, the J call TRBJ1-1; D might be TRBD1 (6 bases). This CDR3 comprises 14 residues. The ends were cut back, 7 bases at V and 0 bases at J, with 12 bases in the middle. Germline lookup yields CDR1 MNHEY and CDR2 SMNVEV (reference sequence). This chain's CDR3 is CASTSGAVNTEAFF. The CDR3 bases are TGTGCCAGCACCTCAGGGGCCGTGAACACTGAAGCTTTCTTT.

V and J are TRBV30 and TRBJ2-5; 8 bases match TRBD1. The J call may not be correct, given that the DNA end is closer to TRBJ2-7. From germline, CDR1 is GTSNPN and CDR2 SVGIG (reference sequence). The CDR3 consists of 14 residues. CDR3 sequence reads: CAWSRQGPPREQYF. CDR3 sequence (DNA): TGTGCCTGGAGTCGACAGGGGCCACCTCGCGAGCAGTACTTC.

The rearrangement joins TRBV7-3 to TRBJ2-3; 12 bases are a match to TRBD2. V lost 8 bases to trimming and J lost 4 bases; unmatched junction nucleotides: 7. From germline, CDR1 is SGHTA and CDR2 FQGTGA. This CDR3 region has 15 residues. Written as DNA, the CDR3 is TGTGCCAGCTCGTGGCTAGCGGGAGGGCCAGATACGCAGTATTTT. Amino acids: CASSWLAGGPDTQYF. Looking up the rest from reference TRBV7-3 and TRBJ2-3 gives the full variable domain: GAGVSQTPSNKVTEKGKYVELRCDPISGHTALYWYRQSLGQGPEFLIYFQGTGAADDSGLPNDRFFAVRPEGSVSTLKIQRTERGDSAVYLCASSWLAGGPDTQYFGPGTRLTVL.

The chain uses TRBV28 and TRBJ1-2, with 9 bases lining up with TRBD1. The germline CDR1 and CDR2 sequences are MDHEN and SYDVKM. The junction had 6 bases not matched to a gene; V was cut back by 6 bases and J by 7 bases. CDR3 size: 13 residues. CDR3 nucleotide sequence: TGTGCCAGCAGACTTACAGGGGGCGGTGGCTACACCTTC. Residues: CASRLTGGGGYTF.

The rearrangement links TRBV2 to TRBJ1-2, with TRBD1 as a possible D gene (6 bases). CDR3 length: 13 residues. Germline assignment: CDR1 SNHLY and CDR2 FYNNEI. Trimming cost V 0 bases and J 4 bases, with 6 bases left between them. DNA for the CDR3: TGTGCCAGCAGTGAAGCAGGGGGCTATGGCTACACCTTC. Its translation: CASSEAGGYGYTF.

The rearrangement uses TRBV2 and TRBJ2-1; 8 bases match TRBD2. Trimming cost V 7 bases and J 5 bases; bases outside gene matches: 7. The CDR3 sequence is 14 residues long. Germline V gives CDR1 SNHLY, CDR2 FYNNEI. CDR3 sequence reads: CASTRGGSHNEQFF. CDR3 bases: TGTGCCAGCACCCGGGGGGGTAGTCACAATGAGCAGTTCTTC. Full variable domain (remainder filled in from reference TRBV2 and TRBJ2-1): EPEVTQTPSHQVTQMGQEVILRCVPISNHLYFYWYRQILGQKVEFLVSFYNNEISEKSEIFDDQFSVERPDGSNFTLKIRSTKLEDSAMYFCASTRGGSHNEQFFGPGTRLTVL.

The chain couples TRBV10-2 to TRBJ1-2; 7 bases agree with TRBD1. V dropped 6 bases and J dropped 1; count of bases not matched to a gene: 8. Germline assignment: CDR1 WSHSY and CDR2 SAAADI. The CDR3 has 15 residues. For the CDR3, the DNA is TGCGCCAGCAGCGCCGACAGGGACTTTAACTATGGCTACACCTTC. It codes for CASSADRDFNYGYTF.